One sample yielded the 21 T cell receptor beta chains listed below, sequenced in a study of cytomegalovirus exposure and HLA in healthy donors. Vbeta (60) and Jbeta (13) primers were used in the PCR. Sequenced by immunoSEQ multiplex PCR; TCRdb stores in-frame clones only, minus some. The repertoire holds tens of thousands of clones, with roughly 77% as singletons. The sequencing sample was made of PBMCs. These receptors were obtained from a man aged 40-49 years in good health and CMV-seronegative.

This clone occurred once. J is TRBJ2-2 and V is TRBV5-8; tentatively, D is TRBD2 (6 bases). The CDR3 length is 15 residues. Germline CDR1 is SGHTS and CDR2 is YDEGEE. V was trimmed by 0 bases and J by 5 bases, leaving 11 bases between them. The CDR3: CASSLAAGRTGELFF. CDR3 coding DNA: TGTGCCAGCAGCTTGGCCGCAGGGAGGACCGGGGAGCTGTTTTTT.

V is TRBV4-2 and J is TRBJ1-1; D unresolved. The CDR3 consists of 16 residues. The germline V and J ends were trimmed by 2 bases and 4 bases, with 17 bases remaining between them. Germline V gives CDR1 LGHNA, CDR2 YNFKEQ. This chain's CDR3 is CASSQNLGGDFTEAFF. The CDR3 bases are TGTGCCAGCAGCCAAAACCTTGGCGGGGATTTCACTGAAGCTTTCTTT.

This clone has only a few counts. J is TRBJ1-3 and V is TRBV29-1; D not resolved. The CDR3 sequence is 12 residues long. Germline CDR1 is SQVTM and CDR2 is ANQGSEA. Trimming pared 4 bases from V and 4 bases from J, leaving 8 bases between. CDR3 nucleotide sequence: TGCAGCGTTGGGAGTACGGGAAACACCATATATTTT. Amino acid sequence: CSVGSTGNTIYF.

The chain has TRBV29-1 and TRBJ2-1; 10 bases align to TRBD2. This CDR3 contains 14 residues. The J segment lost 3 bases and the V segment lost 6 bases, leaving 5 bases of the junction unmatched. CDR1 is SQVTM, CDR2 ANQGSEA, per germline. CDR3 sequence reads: CSVLLAGDYNEQFF. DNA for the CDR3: TGCAGCGTCCTCCTAGCGGGGGACTACAATGAGCAGTTCTTC.

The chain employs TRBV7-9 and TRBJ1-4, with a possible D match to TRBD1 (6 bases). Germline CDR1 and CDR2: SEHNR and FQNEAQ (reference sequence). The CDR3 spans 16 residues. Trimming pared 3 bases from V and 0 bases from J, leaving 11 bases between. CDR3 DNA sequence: TGTGCCAGCAGCTTTGGACAGACTGCAACTAATGAAAAACTGTTTTTT. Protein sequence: CASSFGQTATNEKLFF.

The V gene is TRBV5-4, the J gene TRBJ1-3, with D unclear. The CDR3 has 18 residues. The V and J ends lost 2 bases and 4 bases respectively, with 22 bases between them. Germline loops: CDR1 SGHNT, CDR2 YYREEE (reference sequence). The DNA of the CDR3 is TGTGCCAGCAGCTTCGGTCCTCCCTTCCAGGTCGGAGGAAACACCATATATTTT. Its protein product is CASSFGPPFQVGGNTIYF.

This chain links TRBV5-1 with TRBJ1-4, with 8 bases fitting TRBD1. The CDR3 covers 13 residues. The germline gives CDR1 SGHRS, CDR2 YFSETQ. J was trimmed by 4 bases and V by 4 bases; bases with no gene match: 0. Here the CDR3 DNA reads TGCGCCAGCAGCGGACAGGGTAATGAAAAACTGTTTTTT. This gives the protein CASSGQGNEKLFF.

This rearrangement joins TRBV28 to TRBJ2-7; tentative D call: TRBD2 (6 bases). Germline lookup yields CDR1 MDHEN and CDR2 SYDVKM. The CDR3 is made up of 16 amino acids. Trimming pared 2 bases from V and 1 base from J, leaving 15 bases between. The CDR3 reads CASSLSGFHGSYEQYF. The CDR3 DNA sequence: TGTGCCAGCAGTTTAAGCGGGTTTCATGGATCCTACGAGCAGTACTTC. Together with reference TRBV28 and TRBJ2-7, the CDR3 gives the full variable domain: DVKVTQSSRYLVKRTGEKVFLECVQDMDHENMFWYRQDPGLGLRLIYFSYDVKMKEKGDIPEGYSVSREKKERFSLILESASTNQTSMYLCASSLSGFHGSYEQYFGPGTRLTVT.

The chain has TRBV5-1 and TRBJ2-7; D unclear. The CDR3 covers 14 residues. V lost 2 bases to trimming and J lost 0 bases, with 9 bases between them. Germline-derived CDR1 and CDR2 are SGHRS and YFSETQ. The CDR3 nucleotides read TGCGCCAGCAGCTTAGGTCAGGACTCCTACGAGCAGTACTTC. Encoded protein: CASSLGQDSYEQYF.

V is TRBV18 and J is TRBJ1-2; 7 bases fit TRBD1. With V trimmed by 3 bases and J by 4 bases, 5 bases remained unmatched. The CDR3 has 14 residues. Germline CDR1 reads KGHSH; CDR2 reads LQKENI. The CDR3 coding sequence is TGTGCCAGCTCACCTGCGGACAGGAGCTATGGCTACACCTTC. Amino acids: CASSPADRSYGYTF.

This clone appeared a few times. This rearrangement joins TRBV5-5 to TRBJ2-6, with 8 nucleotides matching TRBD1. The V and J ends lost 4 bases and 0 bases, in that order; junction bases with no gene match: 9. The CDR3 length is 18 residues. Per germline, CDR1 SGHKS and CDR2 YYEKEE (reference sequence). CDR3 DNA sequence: TGTGCCAGCAGCCAACGGGGACAGGCTGTCTCTGGGGCCAACGTCCTGACTTTC. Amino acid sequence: CASSQRGQAVSGANVLTF.

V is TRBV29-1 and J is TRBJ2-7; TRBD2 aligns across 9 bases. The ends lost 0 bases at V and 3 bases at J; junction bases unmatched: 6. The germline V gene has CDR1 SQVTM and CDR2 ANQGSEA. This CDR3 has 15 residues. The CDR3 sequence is CSVEESGTSLYEQYF. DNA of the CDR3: TGCAGCGTTGAAGAATCCGGGACTAGCCTCTACGAGCAGTACTTC.

For the CDR3, the DNA is TGTGCCAGCAGTACATCGGGACAGGGGGCTTATTCACCCCTCCACTTT. Its translation is CASSTSGQGAYSPLHF. This chain joins TRBV28 and TRBJ1-6; the match to TRBD1 covers 12 bases. This CDR3 is 16 amino acids long. Per germline, CDR1 MDHEN and CDR2 SYDVKM. V lost 5 bases to trimming and J lost 8 bases; unmatched junction nucleotides: 7. Full variable domain (outside the CDR3, taken from reference TRBV28 and TRBJ1-6): DVKVTQSSRYLVKRTGEKVFLECVQDMDHENMFWYRQDPGLGLRLIYFSYDVKMKEKGDIPEGYSVSREKKERFSLILESASTNQTSMYLCASSTSGQGAYSPLHFGNGTRLTVT.

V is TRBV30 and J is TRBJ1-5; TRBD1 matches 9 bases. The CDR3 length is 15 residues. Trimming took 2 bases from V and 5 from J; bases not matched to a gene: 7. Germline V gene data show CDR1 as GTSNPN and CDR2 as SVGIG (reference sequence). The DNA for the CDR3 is TGTGCCTGGAGTACCGGGACAGGGCTTGATCAGCCCCAGCATTTT. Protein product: CAWSTGTGLDQPQHF.

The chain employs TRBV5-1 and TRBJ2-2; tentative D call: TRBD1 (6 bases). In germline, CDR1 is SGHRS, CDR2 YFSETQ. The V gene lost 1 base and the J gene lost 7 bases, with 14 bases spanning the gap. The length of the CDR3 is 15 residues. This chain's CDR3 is CASSLTGLDGGELFF. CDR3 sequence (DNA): TGCGCCAGCAGCTTGACAGGGTTGGATGGCGGGGAGCTGTTTTTT.

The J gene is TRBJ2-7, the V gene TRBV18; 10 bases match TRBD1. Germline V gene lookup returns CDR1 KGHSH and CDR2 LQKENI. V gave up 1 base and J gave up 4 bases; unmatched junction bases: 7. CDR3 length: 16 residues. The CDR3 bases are TGTGCCAGCTCACCACTGACAGGGGGCGCGGCGTACGAGCAGTACTTC. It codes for CASSPLTGGAAYEQYF.

In nucleotides, the CDR3 is TGTGCCAGCAGCACACTGGGGGCTTTTGGGCCGAACACTGAAGCTTTCTTT. Residues: CASSTLGAFGPNTEAFF. The V call is TRBV14, the J call TRBJ1-1; D possibly corresponds to TRBD1 (6 bases). Germline CDR1 and CDR2: SGHDN and FVKESK. The CDR3 length is 17 residues. Trimming stripped 5 bases from V and 1 base from J, with 20 bases between.

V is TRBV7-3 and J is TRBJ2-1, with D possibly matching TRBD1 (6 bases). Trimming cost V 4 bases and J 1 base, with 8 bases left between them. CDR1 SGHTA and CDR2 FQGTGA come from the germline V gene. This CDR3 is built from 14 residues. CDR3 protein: CASSSRGSYNEQFF. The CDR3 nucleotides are TGTGCCAGCAGCTCGAGGGGGTCCTACAATGAGCAGTTCTTC.

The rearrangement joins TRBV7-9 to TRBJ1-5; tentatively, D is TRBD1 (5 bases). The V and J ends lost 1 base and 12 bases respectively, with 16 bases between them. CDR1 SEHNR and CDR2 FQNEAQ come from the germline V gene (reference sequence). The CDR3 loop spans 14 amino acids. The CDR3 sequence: CASSLDSGGSVQHF. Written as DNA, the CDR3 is TGTGCCAGCAGCTTAGACTCGGGGGGATCGGTCCAGCATTTT.

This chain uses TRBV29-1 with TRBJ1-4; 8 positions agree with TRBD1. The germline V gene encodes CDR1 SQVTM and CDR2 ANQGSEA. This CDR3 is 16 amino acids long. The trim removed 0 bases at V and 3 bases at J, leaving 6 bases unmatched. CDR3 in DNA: TGCAGCGTTGAAGATCAGGGGGCGAAATCTAATGAAAAACTGTTTTTT. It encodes CSVEDQGAKSNEKLFF.

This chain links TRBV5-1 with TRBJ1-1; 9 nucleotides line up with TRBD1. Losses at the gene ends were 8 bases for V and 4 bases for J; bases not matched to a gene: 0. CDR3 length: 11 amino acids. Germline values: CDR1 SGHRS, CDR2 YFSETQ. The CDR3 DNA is TGCGCCAGGACAGGGGGCACTGAAGCTTTCTTT. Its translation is CARTGGTEAFF. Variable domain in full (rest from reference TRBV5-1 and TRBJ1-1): KAGVTQTPRYLIKTRGQQVTLSCSPISGHRSVSWYQQTPGQGLQFLFEYFSETQRNKGNFPGRFSGRQFSNSRSEMNVSTLELGDSALYLCARTGGTEAFFGQGTRLTVV.